This TCR beta chain was sequenced in a study of T cells in localized non-small cell lung cancer. The study's findings and limits: An association was observed between higher blood T cell density and longer overall survival. The study found T cell clonality highest in uninvolved adjacent lung, above tumor. Tumor samples were not multi-region, leaving intratumor heterogeneity unexcluded. In adjacent lung, a median roughly 56 of the top 100 tumor clones were found.

Repertoires were generated with immunoSEQ multiplex PCR, while TCRdb's copy carries only in-frame clones and drops some. The sample consists of fewer than 100,000 clones, about 84% of them appearing once. The CDR3 is 17 amino acids. Points on this clone: Antigen: not known.

The sample consisted of peripheral blood, taken before any cancer treatment. This TCR came from a female donor of 60 years or more with stage I lung adenocarcinoma. The V and J genes are TRBV12-2 and TRBJ2-1. TRBV12-2 is annotated as a pseudogene. The CDR3 region is CASRLTTRGSVIDEQFF. The CDR3 nucleotides read TGTGCAAGTCGCTTAACGACGAGGGGTTCCGTTATCGATGAGCAGTTCTTC.